One and the same sample provided the 8 T cell receptor beta chains below, sequenced in a study of graft-versus-host responses after intestinal transplantation. Produced via immunoSEQ multiplex PCR; TCRdb's table is partial and in-frame only. This table has roughly 69,000 clones, around 90% appearing once. The sample here was bone marrow, taken roughly 780 days after intestinal transplantation. The receptors originated from a human patient who received an intestinal transplant, so some T cells may come from the graft donor.

The chain recombines TRBV5-1 with TRBJ1-3; D not certain. Per germline, CDR1 SGHRS and CDR2 YFSETQ. This CDR3 is built from 15 residues. V lost 0 bases, J lost 0 bases, and 7 bases lay in between. This chain's CDR3 is CASSLGTDSGNTIYF. CDR3 coding DNA: TGCGCCAGCAGCTTGGGGACGGACTCTGGAAACACCATATATTTT.

V is TRBV28 and J is TRBJ2-1; no definite D call. The V end lost 6 bases, the J end lost 10 bases, and 13 bases lay between the germline ends. The CDR3 loop spans 12 amino acids. CDR1 is MDHEN, CDR2 SYDVKM, per germline. The CDR3 nucleotides read TGTGCCAGCAGATTAGGCCGAAGAGAGCAGTTCTTC. This translates into CASRLGRREQFF.

This clone was recorded only once. The genes are TRBV10-2 and TRBJ2-1; 8 bases map to TRBD2. Germline CDR1 and CDR2: WSHSY and SAAADI. The V gene end was trimmed by 3 bases and the J gene end by 5 bases; junction bases not matched to a gene: 6. The length of the CDR3 is 15 residues. Here the CDR3 reads CASSDSGLVNNEQFF. The DNA for the CDR3 is TGCGCCAGCAGTGATTCGGGACTAGTTAACAATGAGCAGTTCTTC.

The rearrangement uses TRBV6-5 and TRBJ2-5, with a tentative D call TRBD2 (6 bases). V dropped 2 bases and J dropped 7 bases, with 14 bases sitting between them. Germline V lookup: CDR1 MNHEY, CDR2 SVGAGI. CDR3 size: 14 residues. The CDR3 protein is CASSYPGLGGTQYF. CDR3 nucleotide sequence: TGTGCCAGCAGTTACCCCGGATTGGGAGGGACCCAGTACTTC.

V gene TRBV30 combines with J gene TRBJ2-7; weak D call: TRBD1 (6 bases). Germline CDR1 GTSNPN, CDR2 SVGIG (reference sequence). Trimming took off 7 bases at V and 3 bases at J, with 16 bases between the two ends. This CDR3 contains 13 residues. Written as DNA, the CDR3 is TGTGCCTTCTCCTTAGGGACACACTACGAGCAGTACTTC. Its protein product is CAFSLGTHYEQYF. The whole variable domain, filled in from reference TRBV30 and TRBJ2-7, reads SQTIHQWPATLVQPVGSPLSLECTVEGTSNPNLYWYRQAAGRGLQLLFYSVGIGQISSEVPQNLSASRPQDRQFILSSKKLLLSDSGFYLCAFSLGTHYEQYFGPGTRLTVT.

The chain has TRBV28 and TRBJ2-2; D remains ambiguous. The V gene lost 1 base and the J gene lost 2 bases, with 8 bases spanning the gap. The germline CDR1 and CDR2 sequences are MDHEN and SYDVKM. The CDR3 is 15 residues long. In DNA form, the CDR3 reads TGTGCCAGCAGTTTATCCGGGCCAAACACCGGGGAGCTGTTTTTT. Translating it yields CASSLSGPNTGELFF.

The rearrangement joins TRBV2 to TRBJ1-2; perhaps TRBD1 as D (6 bases). This CDR3 has 15 amino acids. Germline CDR1 SNHLY, CDR2 FYNNEI. V shed 4 bases and J shed 4 bases, with 16 bases lying between them. For the CDR3, the DNA is TGTGCCAGCAGTGCACAGGGCATCGAGGCCTATGGCTACACCTTC. Its translation: CASSAQGIEAYGYTF.

This clone is a singleton in its sample. Within the sample, other DNA sequences also encode this same CDR3. V gene TRBV7-3 combines with J gene TRBJ2-3; 8 bases are a match to TRBD2. The CDR3 runs to 13 residues. Germline lookup yields CDR1 SGHTA and CDR2 FQGTGA. V trimming: 4 bases; J trimming: 3 bases; junction bases outside the gene matches: 0. The CDR3 is CASSSSGTDTQYF. As DNA, the CDR3 is TGTGCCAGCAGCTCTAGCGGGACAGATACGCAGTATTTT.